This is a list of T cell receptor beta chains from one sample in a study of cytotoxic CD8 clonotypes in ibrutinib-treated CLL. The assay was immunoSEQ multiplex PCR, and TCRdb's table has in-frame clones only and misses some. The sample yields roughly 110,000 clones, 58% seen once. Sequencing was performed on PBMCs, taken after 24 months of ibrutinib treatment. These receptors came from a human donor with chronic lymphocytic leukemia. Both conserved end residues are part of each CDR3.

CDR3aa: CASSLPPKGTQYF; len: 13; v_gene: TRBV7-2
CDR3aa: CASSRVTRGGETQYF; len: 15; v_gene: TRBV13
CDR3aa: CASSAMGSSSEPQHF; len: 15; v_gene: TRBV2
CDR3aa: CASTQAPNQPQHF; len: 13; v_gene: TRBV6-5
CDR3aa: CASSLDSSTDTQYF; len: 14; v_gene: TRBV5-5
CDR3aa: CASSYSRTDNEQFF; len: 14; v_gene: TRBV6-6
CDR3aa: CASSVAPLALLGDEQFF; len: 17; v_gene: TRBV9
CDR3aa: CSGLKEQGPEQFF; len: 13; v_gene: TRBV29-1
CDR3aa: CASRNGQREAFF; len: 12; v_gene: TRBV6-6
CDR3aa: CASSRTGAETQYF; len: 13; v_gene: TRBV9
CDR3aa: CASTRAGINEQFF; len: 13; v_gene: TRBV7-2
CDR3aa: CASNLGVGNTIYF; len: 13; v_gene: TRBV11-3
CDR3aa: CAWSGRDRRFNGYTF; len: 15; v_gene: TRBV30
CDR3aa: CASSDPGTDTQYF; len: 13; v_gene: TRBV10-1
CDR3aa: CASSQEGGGSDTQYF; len: 15; v_gene: TRBV4-3
CDR3aa: CASSQDRAASSYEQYF; len: 16; v_gene: TRBV4-2
CDR3aa: CASSGYGTGRSDTQYF; len: 16; v_gene: TRBV5-6
CDR3aa: CASKRGESSYEQYF; len: 14; v_gene: TRBV25-1
CDR3aa: CASSSTGGTYEQYF; len: 14; v_gene: TRBV5-1
CDR3aa: CATHSGGIYAGELFF; len: 15; v_gene: TRBV10-3
CDR3aa: CSVVPDTLAKNIQYF; len: 15; v_gene: TRBV29-1
CDR3aa: CASSSPGVTDTQYF; len: 14; v_gene: TRBV6-1
CDR3aa: CASSPGQGSLPLHF; len: 14; v_gene: TRBV27
CDR3aa: CASSFGQGDGYTF; len: 13; v_gene: TRBV5-8
CDR3aa: CASSQGQGGWYEAFF; len: 15; v_gene: TRBV4-2
CDR3aa: CASSQGTGGAGRKLFF; len: 16; v_gene: TRBV14
CDR3aa: CASSRDGQGRETQYF; len: 15; v_gene: TRBV5-1
CDR3aa: CASSFRRTNEKLFF; len: 14; v_gene: TRBV2
CDR3aa: CASSLTGQGAPEAFF; len: 15; v_gene: TRBV13
CDR3aa: CASSLDRAGNTIYF; len: 14; v_gene: TRBV5-6
CDR3aa: CATGTGGNTEAFF; len: 13; v_gene: TRBV10-3
CDR3aa: CASSLTGGHTEAFF; len: 14; v_gene: TRBV7-9
CDR3aa: CASSGTPQGQGGYYGYTF; len: 18; v_gene: TRBV6-9
CDR3aa: CASSLGESYNSPLHF; len: 15; v_gene: TRBV11-3
CDR3aa: CASSPGTGGSYAREQYF; len: 17; v_gene: TRBV14
CDR3aa: CASRRKPGTASTDTQYF; len: 17; v_gene: TRBV7-6
CDR3aa: CAISTAGQGINGYTF; len: 15; v_gene: TRBV10-3
CDR3aa: CASSFGLTYNEQFF; len: 14; v_gene: TRBV11-3
CDR3aa: CASSLAGTAGTQYF; len: 14; v_gene: TRBV5-4
CDR3aa: CASSDTLEGNTGELFF; len: 16; v_gene: TRBV6-4
CDR3aa: CASTPHHVADEQFF; len: 14; v_gene: TRBV6-5
CDR3aa: CASSFRLAGNIQYF; len: 14; v_gene: TRBV9
CDR3aa: CASSQVGQAELSYSYEQYF; len: 19; v_gene: TRBV4-3
CDR3aa: CASHNPGATYGYTF; len: 14; v_gene: TRBV28
CDR3aa: CASSLAGSTNTEAFF; len: 15; v_gene: TRBV7-6
CDR3aa: CASKSGGPGETQYF; len: 14; v_gene: TRBV27
CDR3aa: CASRTGGTEAFF; len: 12; v_gene: TRBV11-3
CDR3aa: CAWTIGQVNTEAFF; len: 14; v_gene: TRBV30
CDR3aa: CASGTGGGINSPLHF; len: 15; v_gene: TRBV19
CDR3aa: CASIRLAGVADTQYF; len: 15; v_gene: TRBV6-1
CDR3aa: CASSLMLTGNEQYF; len: 14; v_gene: TRBV7-2
CDR3aa: CAWRGVPIASGNTIYF; len: 16; v_gene: TRBV30
CDR3aa: CASSPTRQGYLLETQYF; len: 17; v_gene: TRBV9
CDR3aa: CAWSVQTGGFREQYF; len: 15; v_gene: TRBV30